This TCR beta chain was captured by sequencing in a study of T-cell reconstitution after alpha-beta-depleted transplantation in children. Germline V gene sequence: CDR1 SGHRS, CDR2 YFSETQ. CDR3 size: 14 residues. V was clipped by 4 bases and J by 2 bases; unmatched bases: 6. This clonotype was seen more than once but under ten times. The target antigen is unknown. Preparation of the TCRbeta library involved a method that used unique molecular identifiers. TCRdb used MiXCR to reprocess the PCR reads, holding one entry per CDR3 protein. The top ten clones hold about 28% of a sample with about a million distinct CDR3 sequences, about 26% of them seen once. The study's findings and limits: T-cell numbers and diversity, one year after transplant, stemmed largely from T cells that were newly produced. Several patients had high TCRbeta diversity at day 60; it came from surviving recipient T cells and thymic progenitors. Several hundred graft clones that had expanded were reportedly the source of alpha-beta T cells about two months after transplant.

The source was PBMCs, mostly from graft donor cells, collected 360 days after TCRalphabeta/CD19-depleted stem cell transplant. The receptor was isolated from a boy under two years old who had a stem cell transplant for SCID, so the T cells may come from the graft donor. The rearrangement links TRBV5-1 to TRBJ2-7; 7 bases are shared with TRBD1. DNA for the CDR3: TGCGCCAGCAGCCTGGGGACAGCCGCCTACGAGCAGTACTTC. It translates to CASSLGTAAYEQYF.